Below, 20 T cell receptor beta chains from the same sample are listed, as sequenced in a study of a mutant IDH1 vaccine in newly diagnosed glioma. Clones were sequenced by immunoSEQ multiplex PCR, and TCRdb holds only the in-frame ones, with some missing. The sample gives around 80,000 clones, approximately 85% of which show up once; 0.6% to 0.95% is in the top ten. Their cognate antigens are unknown. Time point described: week 23, last vaccination. Topical imiquimod was applied with each vaccine dose, which held 300 ug of mutant IDH1 20-mer peptide. Sequenced here: PBMCs, sampled from a glioma patient whose treatment included an IDH1 peptide vaccine. The receptors shown here come from a woman in her forties or fifties with glioma.

V usage is TRBV6-5 and J usage is TRBJ2-5; D is possibly TRBD2 (8 bases). CDR3 length equals 15 residues. Germline V gene sequence: CDR1 MNHEY, CDR2 SVGAGI. The germline V and J ends were trimmed by 6 bases and 7 bases, with 21 bases remaining between them. The CDR3 nucleotides are TGTGCCAGCAGGCAGGGACTAGGGGGCTTGACGACCCAGTACTTC. It specifies CASRQGLGGLTTQYF.

This chain links TRBV28 with TRBJ2-7; no definite D call. The CDR3 runs to 12 residues. The V end was cut by 6 bases, the J end by 3 bases, with 9 bases between. Germline values: CDR1 MDHEN, CDR2 SYDVKM. This chain's CDR3 is CASREGIYEQYF. CDR3 coding DNA: TGTGCCAGCAGGGAAGGGATCTACGAGCAGTACTTC.

The rearrangement links TRBV19 to TRBJ1-4; no firm D call. Looked up from germline, CDR1 is LNHDA and CDR2 is SQIVND (reference sequence). V lost 9 bases and J 4 bases, leaving 15 bases between the germline ends. The CDR3 is 14 residues long. This CDR3 is CASASRSFNEKLFF. The CDR3 nucleotides read TGTGCCAGCGCCTCCAGGTCATTTAATGAAAAACTGTTTTTT.

The J gene is TRBJ2-5, the V gene TRBV5-1; TRBD1 aligns across 8 bases. The CDR3 runs 15 residues. V was clipped by 3 bases and J by 0 bases; unmatched bases: 4. Germline V lookup: CDR1 SGHRS, CDR2 YFSETQ. Here the CDR3 DNA reads TGCGCCAGCAGCTCCTGGGACAGGTACCAAGAGACCCAGTACTTC. It yields the protein CASSSWDRYQETQYF.

CDR3 DNA sequence: TGTGCCAGCTCCCCTGGACAGGGAAGAGGCTACACCTTC. This gives the protein CASSPGQGRGYTF. The chain has TRBV18 and TRBJ1-2, with 8 positions matching TRBD1. Germline V CDR1 and CDR2: KGHSH, LQKENI. CDR3 length: 13 amino acids. Trimming at V came to 6 bases and at J to 8 bases, leaving 8 bases not matched to a gene.

The chain joins TRBV9 to TRBJ1-6; maybe TRBD1 (5 bases). Trimming left V 2 bases short and J 7 bases short, with 13 bases between. In germline, CDR1 is SGDLS, CDR2 YYNGEE. This CDR3 has 15 residues. CDR3 sequence reads: CASSVGDGQNSPLHF. The CDR3 DNA reads as TGTGCCAGCAGCGTGGGGGACGGGCAAAATTCACCCCTCCACTTT.

The CDR3 protein is CASSEAGRAEKLFF. Written as DNA, the CDR3 is TGCGCCAGCAGTGAAGCAGGGAGGGCTGAAAAACTGTTTTTT. The gene calls are TRBV10-1 and TRBJ1-4; TRBD1 might be the D (5 bases). Trimming shortened V by 3 bases and J by 7 bases, and 12 bases separated the two germline ends. Germline lookup yields CDR1 WNHNN and CDR2 SYGVQD (reference sequence). The CDR3 totals 14 residues.

The CDR3 is CASSPAQGGTEAFF. The CDR3 DNA reads TGTGCCAGCTCACCAGCTCAGGGGGGCACTGAAGCTTTCTTT. The genes are TRBV18 and TRBJ1-1, with TRBD1 identical over 7 bases. The CDR3 loop spans 14 amino acids. Germline CDR1 is KGHSH and CDR2 is LQKENI. The junction had 4 bases not matched to a gene; V was cut back by 2 bases and J by 4 bases.

The V and J genes are TRBV5-1 and TRBJ2-7; D remains unclear. The germline V and J ends were trimmed by 0 bases and 1 base, with 11 bases remaining between them. Germline CDR1 reads SGHRS; CDR2 reads YFSETQ. This CDR3 spans 15 amino acids. The DNA of the CDR3 is TGCGCCAGCAGCTTGGTTATAGGGTCGTCCTACGAGCAGTACTTC. As protein: CASSLVIGSSYEQYF.

The count of this clone is one. The chain uses TRBV5-8 and TRBJ2-5; 7 nucleotides match TRBD1. Looked up from germline, CDR1 is SGHTS and CDR2 is YDEGEE. J gave up 0 bases and V 4 bases, and 9 bases lay outside the gene matches. This CDR3 is 16 amino acids long. The CDR3 DNA is TGTGCCAGCAGCGCGGGCAAGGGGGCGAACCAAGAGACCCAGTACTTC. Encoded protein: CASSAGKGANQETQYF.

This clone was seen a single time. The chain employs TRBV6-6 and TRBJ2-1, with D tentatively TRBD2 (6 bases). The CDR3 spans 11 residues. Trimming removed 8 bases from V and 4 bases from J, with 6 bases in between. Looked up from germline, CDR1 is MNHNY and CDR2 is SVGAGI (reference sequence). The CDR3 is CASGGYNEQFF. The DNA of the CDR3 is TGTGCCAGCGGGGGGTACAATGAGCAGTTCTTC.

This chain links TRBV5-1 with TRBJ2-1; no reliable D call. Trimming took off 4 bases at V and 0 bases at J, with 11 bases between the two ends. This CDR3 has 15 amino acids. Germline V gene sequence: CDR1 SGHRS, CDR2 YFSETQ. CDR3 loop: CASSQATSSYNEQFF. The CDR3 DNA sequence: TGCGCCAGCAGCCAGGCTACGAGCTCCTACAATGAGCAGTTCTTC.

This sequence joins TRBV9 and TRBJ2-5, with 9 nucleotides matching TRBD1. This CDR3 spans 13 amino acids. After removal of 4 bases from V and 5 bases from J, the junction contained 3 bases not matched to a gene. Germline CDR1 and CDR2: SGDLS and YYNGEE. CDR3 loop: CASSPGTGETQYF. In DNA form, the CDR3 reads TGTGCCAGCAGCCCGGGGACAGGGGAGACCCAGTACTTC.

V gene TRBV5-6 combines with J gene TRBJ2-1; D is possibly TRBD2 (6 bases). The CDR3 is 14 residues long. V lost 6 bases and J lost 2, with 12 bases in between. Germline loops: CDR1 SGHDT, CDR2 YYEEEE. For the CDR3, the DNA is TGTGCCAGCAAGTTAGCGGTGGCCTACAATGAGCAGTTCTTC. Translating it yields CASKLAVAYNEQFF.

This chain links TRBV5-5 with TRBJ2-5; D is perhaps TRBD1 (5 bases). V was shortened by 4 bases and J by 1 base, with 8 bases between the two germline ends. This CDR3 has 13 amino acids. Germline V gene data show CDR1 as SGHKS and CDR2 as YYEKEE (reference sequence). CDR3: CASSAGFQETQYF. Written as DNA, the CDR3 is TGTGCCAGCAGCGCAGGGTTCCAAGAGACCCAGTACTTC. Combining the CDR3 with reference TRBV5-5 and TRBJ2-5 gives the whole variable domain DAGVTQSPTHLIKTRGQQVTLRCSPISGHKSVSWYQQVLGQGPQFIFQYYEKEERGRGNFPDRFSARQFPNYSSELNVNALLLGDSALYLCASSAGFQETQYFGPGTRLLVL.

The gene calls are TRBV5-1 and TRBJ2-1; D ambiguous. CDR3 size: 13 residues. Germline V gives CDR1 SGHRS, CDR2 YFSETQ. V was trimmed by 4 bases and J by 4 bases, leaving 9 bases between them. In nucleotides, the CDR3 is TGCGCCAGCAGCCCGCCGGGTTACAATGAGCAGTTCTTC. Translation: CASSPPGYNEQFF.

J is TRBJ1-1 and V is TRBV7-9, with 7 bases matching TRBD1. The germline V gene has CDR1 SEHNR and CDR2 FQNEAQ (reference sequence). The CDR3 totals 13 residues. V shed 5 bases and J 7 bases; nucleotides not matched to a gene: 7. CDR3 sequence reads: CASSRDRAGEAFF. For the CDR3, the DNA is TGTGCCAGCAGCCGAGACAGGGCTGGTGAAGCTTTCTTT.

Only one count was recorded for this clone. This chain links TRBV28 with TRBJ2-3; 14 bases are a match to TRBD2. V trimming: 10 bases; J trimming: 5 bases; junction bases outside the gene matches: 11. The V gene's germline CDR1 is MDHEN and CDR2 SYDVKM. CDR3 length: 16 amino acids. Here the CDR3 DNA reads TGTGCCATCACCTCGACTAGCGGGAGGGGGGGAGATACGCAGTATTTT. Translating gives CAITSTSGRGGDTQYF.

In DNA form, the CDR3 reads TGTGCCAGCAGCCGACAGGGTACGGTGGGGGAGCAGTACTTC. As protein: CASSRQGTVGEQYF. The rearrangement uses TRBV5-4 and TRBJ2-7, with 7 nucleotides matching TRBD1. Germline CDR1 reads SGHNT; CDR2 reads YYREEE (reference sequence). The CDR3 runs 14 residues. Trimming removed 4 bases from V and 7 bases from J; junction bases left unmatched: 11.

The V call is TRBV10-3, the J call TRBJ2-5; 10 nucleotides agree with TRBD2. Germline V gene lookup returns CDR1 ENHRY and CDR2 SYGVKD. The CDR3 is made up of 20 amino acids. J gave up 1 base and V 2 bases, and 16 bases lay outside the gene matches. Here the CDR3 reads CAISEGDSGRYWGRQETQYF. CDR3 sequence (DNA): TGTGCCATCAGTGAGGGTGATAGCGGGAGGTACTGGGGCCGCCAAGAGACCCAGTACTTC.